One sample yielded the 12 T cell receptor beta chains listed below, sequenced in a study of shared clonotypes between healthy human individuals. Clones were read by immunoSEQ multiplex PCR, and TCRdb kept only the in-frame ones, dropping some. This table holds about 2.4 million clones, just over 90% found once. Sequencing used naive CD4+ T cells sorted from blood. Subset described: CD45RA+ positively selected. Receptors were obtained from a man in his late teens or twenties in good health.

The rearrangement links TRBV6-1 to TRBJ2-7; maybe TRBD2 (6 bases). V was shortened by 2 bases and J by 4 bases, with 12 bases between the two germline ends. The V gene's germline CDR1 is MNHNS and CDR2 SASEGT. The CDR3 covers 14 residues. As DNA, the CDR3 is TGTGCCAGCAGTGAATATGGCGGACTATACGAGCAGTACTTC. Protein product: CASSEYGGLYEQYF.

J is TRBJ2-5 and V is TRBV19; D is undetermined. V lost 5 bases and J 3 bases, leaving 16 bases between the germline ends. CDR3 length: 15 residues. CDR1 and CDR2 (germline): LNHDA, SQIVND (reference sequence). The DNA of the CDR3 is TGTGCCAGTAGTCCCCAGGCAAGGTTGGAAGAGACCCAGTACTTC. Translated: CASSPQARLEETQYF.

V and J are TRBV4-3 and TRBJ1-2; perhaps TRBD1 as D (5 bases). The V end lost 0 bases, the J end lost 4 bases, and 12 bases lay between the germline ends. The CDR3 loop spans 15 amino acids. CDR1 and CDR2 (germline): LGHNA, YSLEER. The chain's CDR3 is CASSQDYGTVYGYTF. Here the CDR3 DNA reads TGCGCCAGCAGCCAAGACTATGGGACGGTCTATGGCTACACCTTC.

The chain carries TRBV7-9 and TRBJ1-5; D may be TRBD1 (5 bases). CDR1 SEHNR and CDR2 FQNEAQ come from the germline V gene (reference sequence). The V and J ends lost 1 base and 9 bases respectively, with 10 bases between them. The CDR3 contains 13 residues. CDR3 DNA: TGTGCCAGCAGCTTAGGGCGTACAGGGCCCCAGCATTTT. As protein: CASSLGRTGPQHF.

This chain uses TRBV5-4 with TRBJ2-3; D uncertain. Germline assignment: CDR1 SGHNT and CDR2 YYREEE (reference sequence). V lost 0 bases to trimming and J lost 3 bases, with 11 bases between them. The CDR3 runs to 15 residues. The CDR3 DNA reads TGTGCCAGCAGCTTGGTAGGGCCGGCTACAGATACGCAGTATTTT. It yields the protein CASSLVGPATDTQYF. Supplemented by reference TRBV5-4 and TRBJ2-3, the full variable domain reads ETGVTQSPTHLIKTRGQQVTLRCSSQSGHNTVSWYQQALGQGPQFIFQYYREEENGRGNFPPRFSGLQFPNYSSELNVNALELDDSALYLCASSLVGPATDTQYFGPGTRLTVL.

This rearrangement joins TRBV5-1 to TRBJ2-1; 9 bases are a match to TRBD2. The CDR3 contains 19 residues. Germline V gives CDR1 SGHRS, CDR2 YFSETQ. V was clipped by 4 bases and J by 6 bases; unmatched bases: 20. The CDR3: CASSPSRGLANQLRNEQFF. The CDR3 nucleotides read TGCGCCAGCAGCCCTTCGAGGGGACTAGCTAATCAATTGCGCAATGAGCAGTTCTTC.

V gene TRBV15 combines with J gene TRBJ2-1, with D perhaps TRBD2 (9 bases). Looked up from germline, CDR1 is LNHNV and CDR2 is YYDKDF (reference sequence). Trimming left V 3 bases short and J 8 bases short, with 32 bases between. This CDR3 contains 20 residues. The DNA for the CDR3 is TGTGCCACCAGCAGTTGGACAGGGCGACGATGGCGGGAGGGTCTACATGAGCAGTTCTTC. It specifies CATSSWTGRRWREGLHEQFF.

The chain joins TRBV6-1 to TRBJ2-5, with 11 nucleotides matching TRBD2. V gave up 2 bases and J gave up 2 bases; unmatched junction bases: 13. From germline, CDR1 is MNHNS and CDR2 SASEGT. The CDR3 extends over 19 amino acids. Written as DNA, the CDR3 is TGTGCCAGCAGTGAACGCAAACTAACTAGCGGGGGCCGTCAAGAGACCCAGTACTTC. Amino acid sequence: CASSERKLTSGGRQETQYF.

This sequence joins TRBV7-9 and TRBJ2-7; D is uncertain. This CDR3 spans 18 amino acids. Germline CDR1 reads SEHNR; CDR2 reads FQNEAQ (reference sequence). V gave up 4 bases and J gave up 4 bases, with 26 bases separating them. The CDR3 region has the DNA TGTGCCAGCAGCTCTAGGGCCCCTGCGTCCCCCGTTCGGTACGAGCAGTACTTC. This translates into CASSSRAPASPVRYEQYF.

This clone was observed a single time. V and J are TRBV19 and TRBJ2-3; no definite D call. Trimming took off 5 bases at V and 2 bases at J, with 11 bases between the two ends. CDR1 and CDR2 (germline): LNHDA, SQIVND (reference sequence). The CDR3 contains 14 residues. The CDR3 region is CASSRQVVTDTQYF. As DNA, the CDR3 is TGTGCCAGTAGTCGTCAGGTGGTCACAGATACGCAGTATTTT.

The V gene is TRBV6-5, the J gene TRBJ2-7; D call uncertain. The CDR3 covers 15 residues. The V and J ends lost 2 bases and 2 bases respectively, with 13 bases between them. Germline V gene lookup returns CDR1 MNHEY and CDR2 SVGAGI. The CDR3 region has the DNA TGTGCCAGCAGTTACCAGGACGGGTCCCCCTACGAGCAGTACTTC. Its translation: CASSYQDGSPYEQYF.

The V call is TRBV7-2, the J call TRBJ2-7; D uncertain. Germline values: CDR1 SGHTA, CDR2 FQGNSA. This CDR3 has 11 amino acids. With 1 base removed from V and 11 bases from J, the gap between germline ends came to 9 bases. The CDR3 spells CASSLDGNEYF. The CDR3 DNA sequence: TGTGCCAGCAGCTTAGACGGTAATGAGTACTTC.